The 21 T cell receptor beta chains listed next were all sequenced from one sample in a study of cytomegalovirus exposure and HLA in healthy donors. Vbeta (60) and Jbeta (13) primers were used in the PCR. The table came from immunoSEQ multiplex PCR; TCRdb's copy has only in-frame clones and leaves some out. The table has some 130,000 clones, around 80% seen once. The sequencing sample was made of PBMCs. The source is a man between 40 and 49 years old in good health and CMV-seropositive.

The genes are TRBV11-1 and TRBJ2-7, with TRBD1 as a possible D gene (5 bases). Germline CDR1 SGHAT, CDR2 FQDESV (reference sequence). The CDR3 sequence is 13 residues long. With 1 base removed from V and 2 bases from J, the gap between germline ends came to 6 bases. CDR3 DNA sequence: TGTGCCAGCAGCTTAGGACAGCCCTACGAGCAGTACTTC. It is translated as CASSLGQPYEQYF. The whole variable domain, remainder taken from reference TRBV11-1 and TRBJ2-7, is EAEVAQSPRYKITEKSQAVAFWCDPISGHATLYWYRQILGQGPELLVQFQDESVVDDSQLPKDRFSAERLKGVDSTLKIQPAELGDSAMYLCASSLGQPYEQYFGPGTRLTVT.

The chain joins TRBV11-2 to TRBJ2-7; D might be TRBD1 (5 bases). The germline V gene encodes CDR1 SGHAT and CDR2 FQNNGV. V was pared by 1 base and J by 4 bases, with 11 bases between. The CDR3 covers 14 residues. CDR3 DNA: TGTGCCAGCAGCTTAGGGGCAGGGTCGTACGAGCAGTACTTC. Protein sequence: CASSLGAGSYEQYF. The variable domain in full, with the rest retrieved from reference TRBV11-2 and TRBJ2-7, is EAGVAQSPRYKIIEKRQSVAFWCNPISGHATLYWYQQILGQGPKLLIQFQNNGVVDDSQLPKDRFSAERLKGVDSTLKIQPAKLEDSAVYLCASSLGAGSYEQYFGPGTRLTVT.

This chain links TRBV11-3 with TRBJ2-1, with D perhaps TRBD2 (6 bases). With 0 bases removed from V and 4 bases from J, the gap between germline ends came to 7 bases. The germline gives CDR1 SGHNT, CDR2 YENEEA. This CDR3 comprises 14 residues. CDR3 DNA sequence: TGTGCCAGCAGCTTAGAGGGGGGTTACAATGAGCAGTTCTTC. Protein: CASSLEGGYNEQFF.

The rearrangement joins TRBV18 to TRBJ1-1; D is possibly TRBD1 (5 bases). The ends were cut back, 6 bases at V and 4 bases at J, with 15 bases in the middle. Germline V CDR1 and CDR2: KGHSH, LQKENI. This CDR3 has 14 residues. This CDR3 reads CASSRSTVSTEAFF. DNA of the CDR3: TGTGCCAGCTCGCGTTCGACAGTGAGCACTGAAGCTTTCTTT. Complete variable domain (other parts from reference TRBV18 and TRBJ1-1): NAGVMQNPRHLVRRRGQEARLRCSPMKGHSHVYWYRQLPEEGLKFMVYLQKENIIDESGMPKERFSAEFPKEGPSILRIQQVVRGDSAAYFCASSRSTVSTEAFFGQGTRLTVV.

The sample holds a few counts of this clone. The chain uses TRBV5-6 and TRBJ2-2, with a weak D call TRBD2 (7 bases). This CDR3 has 15 amino acids. Per germline, CDR1 SGHDT and CDR2 YYEEEE. Trimming took off 7 bases at V and 3 bases at J, with 16 bases between the two ends. CDR3 amino acids: CASGRGGGDTGELFF. CDR3 nucleotides: TGTGCCAGCGGCCGGGGAGGGGGTGACACCGGGGAGCTGTTTTTT.

This clone has a handful of counts. The V call is TRBV28, the J call TRBJ1-3; D uncertain. The V end was cut by 5 bases, the J end by 0 bases, with 11 bases between. CDR1 and CDR2 (germline): MDHEN, SYDVKM. CDR3 size: 15 residues. Here the CDR3 DNA reads TGTGCCAGCAGTCCCACGGGGAACTCTGGAAACACCATATATTTT. It is translated as CASSPTGNSGNTIYF.

The gene calls are TRBV25-1 and TRBJ2-3, with 7 bases lining up with TRBD2. Trimming cost V 1 base and J 11 bases; bases outside gene matches: 12. The CDR3 is 15 residues long. Germline V lookup: CDR1 MGHDK, CDR2 SYGVNS. The CDR3 DNA is TGTGCCAGCAGTGAATCGATTGAGCGCCGGGGGGTGCAGTATTTT. Translating it yields CASSESIERRGVQYF. Combining the CDR3 with reference TRBV25-1 and TRBJ2-3 gives the whole variable domain EADIYQTPRYLVIGTGKKITLECSQTMGHDKMYWYQQDPGMELHLIHYSYGVNSTEKGDLSSESTVSRIRTEHFPLTLESARPSHTSQYLCASSESIERRGVQYFGPGTRLTVL.

The chain links TRBV7-9 to TRBJ2-5; 8 bases agree with TRBD1. Trimming removed 5 bases from V and 4 bases from J; junction bases left unmatched: 6. This CDR3 is built from 14 residues. Per the germline V gene, CDR1 is SEHNR and CDR2 is FQNEAQ (reference sequence). This CDR3 is CASSTGQGGETQYF. CDR3 sequence (DNA): TGTGCCAGCAGCACCGGACAGGGAGGAGAGACCCAGTACTTC. The full variable domain, its missing parts supplied by reference TRBV7-9 and TRBJ2-5, is DTGVSQNPRHKITKRGQNVTFRCDPISEHNRLYWYRQTLGQGPEFLTYFQNEAQLEKSRLLSDRFSAERPKGSFSTLEIQRTEQGDSAMYLCASSTGQGGETQYFGPGTRLLVL.

The CDR3 DNA reads as TGTGCCAGCAGCGTAGTCCCAACAGATACGCAGTATTTT. This gives the protein CASSVVPTDTQYF. The chain combines TRBV9 with TRBJ2-3; no clear D gene. CDR1 and CDR2 (germline): SGDLS, YYNGEE. V was trimmed by 0 bases and J by 3 bases, leaving 5 bases between them. This CDR3 contains 13 residues.

V gene TRBV13 combines with J gene TRBJ2-5, with D possibly matching TRBD1 (6 bases). V was cut by 1 base and J by 5 bases, with 8 bases left in between. The CDR3 runs 13 residues. Germline assignment: CDR1 PRHDT and CDR2 FYEKMQ (reference sequence). CDR3 residues: CASSLDRAETQYF. The CDR3 bases are TGTGCCAGCAGCTTAGACAGGGCTGAGACCCAGTACTTC.

The chain couples TRBV5-1 to TRBJ2-2; D perhaps matches TRBD2 (7 bases). V lost 4 bases and J lost 7, with 29 bases in between. The CDR3 is 19 amino acids. Per the germline V gene, CDR1 is SGHRS and CDR2 is YFSETQ. This CDR3 reads CASSPLGDRGARDYGELFF. DNA for the CDR3: TGCGCCAGCAGCCCGCTCGGTGATCGGGGGGCGCGTGATTACGGGGAGCTGTTTTTT.

The genes are TRBV4-2 and TRBJ1-5; D is uncertain. The V gene's germline CDR1 is LGHNA and CDR2 YNFKEQ. Trimming removed 0 bases from V and 16 bases from J, with 16 bases in between. The CDR3 covers 13 residues. The CDR3 region is CASSQDSGRERHF. In DNA, the CDR3 is TGTGCCAGCAGCCAAGATTCGGGGAGGGAACGACATTTT.

The V and J genes are TRBV5-6 and TRBJ2-2; D is unclear. The CDR3 consists of 14 residues. The ends were cut back, 4 bases at V and 5 bases at J, with 12 bases in the middle. Germline assignment: CDR1 SGHDT and CDR2 YYEEEE. The DNA for the CDR3 is TGTGCCAGCAGCCGCGTCGGAGTGACCGGGGAGCTGTTTTTT. Translated: CASSRVGVTGELFF. Supplemented by reference TRBV5-6 and TRBJ2-2, the full variable domain reads DAGVTQSPTHLIKTRGQQVTLRCSPKSGHDTVSWYQQALGQGPQFIFQYYEEEERQRGNFPDRFSGHQFPNYSSELNVNALLLGDSALYLCASSRVGVTGELFFGEGSRLTVL.

The CDR3 region is CASSPEGGRGQPQHF. The CDR3 DNA reads TGCGCCAGCAGCCCTGAAGGGGGCAGGGGACAGCCCCAGCATTTT. V is TRBV4-1 and J is TRBJ1-5; TRBD1 matches 7 bases. This CDR3 contains 15 residues. Looked up from germline, CDR1 is MGHRA and CDR2 is YSYEKL. With V trimmed by 4 bases and J by 7 bases, 10 bases remained unmatched.

This chain links TRBV5-1 with TRBJ2-5; 7 nucleotides line up with TRBD2. CDR3 length equals 15 residues. Germline CDR1 reads SGHRS; CDR2 reads YFSETQ. The ends lost 3 bases at V and 4 bases at J; junction bases unmatched: 9. DNA for the CDR3: TGCGCCAGCAGCTGGGAGGGAGGGGCCCCAGAGACCCAGTACTTC. Amino acids: CASSWEGGAPETQYF.

The chain uses TRBV7-9 and TRBJ2-5; 12 nucleotides align to TRBD2. Germline CDR1 and CDR2: SEHNR and FQNEAQ (reference sequence). V shed 5 bases, J shed 5 bases, and the junction held 9 bases outside the gene matches. The CDR3 runs 16 residues. The CDR3 nucleotides are TGTGCCAGCAGCCTTCTAGCGGGAGGGCCGGGTGAGACCCAGTACTTC. Protein: CASSLLAGGPGETQYF.

The gene calls are TRBV5-4 and TRBJ2-1; unclear D gene. In germline, CDR1 is SGHNT, CDR2 YYREEE (reference sequence). V gave up 4 bases and J gave up 0 bases, with 8 bases separating them. The CDR3 is 14 amino acids. CDR3 sequence reads: CASSPKSSYNEQFF. The CDR3 DNA sequence: TGTGCCAGCAGCCCCAAGAGCTCCTACAATGAGCAGTTCTTC.

This clone showed up just once. The V and J genes are TRBV18 and TRBJ1-1; D remains unclear. Trimming cost V 6 bases and J 6 bases, with 14 bases left between them. There are 13 residues in the CDR3. CDR1 KGHSH and CDR2 LQKENI come from the germline V gene. As DNA, the CDR3 is TGTGCCAGCTCCTTGGCCTCTTTTGCTGAAGCTTTCTTT. Protein sequence: CASSLASFAEAFF.

The rearrangement links TRBV4-1 to TRBJ1-1; a possible D gene is TRBD1 (6 bases). The CDR3 is 18 amino acids. CDR1 and CDR2 from the germline V gene are MGHRA and YSYEKL. The V end lost 1 base, the J end lost 1 base, and 19 bases lay between the germline ends. In DNA, the CDR3 is TGCGCCAGCAGCCAAGCCCTAGGGGCAGGGGCGGAGAACACTGAAGCTTTCTTT. Amino acids: CASSQALGAGAENTEAFF.

The gene calls are TRBV2 and TRBJ1-3; 8 positions match TRBD1. J lost 4 bases, V lost 1 base, and 0 bases had no gene match. This CDR3 comprises 14 residues. Germline V gene lookup returns CDR1 SNHLY and CDR2 FYNNEI. DNA for the CDR3: TGTGCCAGCAGTGAAGGGACAGGGGGAAACACCATATATTTT. The encoded protein is CASSEGTGGNTIYF.

The chain joins TRBV5-1 to TRBJ2-7; TRBD1 matches 7 bases. CDR1 SGHRS and CDR2 YFSETQ come from the germline V gene. The CDR3 extends over 15 amino acids. Unmatched junction bases numbered 10, after V lost 0 bases and J lost 7 bases. The CDR3 is CASSLAGTVGEEQYF. DNA of the CDR3: TGCGCCAGCAGCTTGGCCGGGACAGTGGGAGAAGAGCAGTACTTC.